The 3 T cell receptor beta chains listed next were all sequenced from one sample in a study of blood T cell repertoires in COVID-19 (dated by TCRdb to about 2020). The library was produced with the immunoSEQ multiplex PCR assay. In TCRdb, the immuneACCESS table is reduced to in-frame sequences with V and J assigned. These tables do not hold every clone; where another copy was compared, an unresolved V gene accounts for under half, and the others remain unexplained. The sample table records around 180,000 clones; 89% of these occur just once. The ten most abundant clones make up around 2% of the sample. The sequenced sample consisted of PBMCs or T cells enriched from blood (not recorded which). Every receptor here comes from a woman aged 40 to 50 with acute COVID-19.

The V and J genes are TRBV9 and TRBJ1-4; D may be TRBD1 (6 bases). The CDR3 consists of 15 residues. Deletions cut 4 bases from V and 3 bases from J, with 13 bases between. Per germline, CDR1 SGDLS and CDR2 YYNGEE. The CDR3: CASSTTGLSNEKLFF. CDR3 in DNA: TGTGCCAGCAGCACCACAGGGCTGTCTAATGAAAAACTGTTTTTT. Full variable domain (rest looked up from reference TRBV9 and TRBJ1-4): DSGVTQTPKHLITATGQRVTLRCSPRSGDLSVYWYQQSLDQGLQFLIQYYNGEERAKGNILERFSAQQFPDLHSELNLSSLELGDSALYFCASSTTGLSNEKLFFGSGTQLSVL.

The chain recombines TRBV4-1 with TRBJ2-1; 10 nucleotides match TRBD2. The CDR3 has 15 residues. Trimming removed 5 bases from V and 4 bases from J; junction bases left unmatched: 5. The germline CDR1 and CDR2 sequences are MGHRA and YSYEKL. The DNA for the CDR3 is TGCGCCAGCAGCGGTGGACTAGCGGAGTACAATGAGCAGTTCTTC. Its protein is CASSGGLAEYNEQFF.

The genes are TRBV7-2 and TRBJ2-7, with 11 bases lining up with TRBD2. CDR1 and CDR2 from the germline V gene are SGHTA and FQGNSA. J gave up 5 bases and V 5 bases, and 11 bases lay outside the gene matches. This CDR3 spans 16 amino acids. The chain's CDR3 is CASSLTPTSGSHEQYF. The CDR3, as DNA: TGTGCCAGCAGCCTCACACCAACTAGCGGGAGCCACGAGCAGTACTTC.